The sequence of this TCR beta chain was determined in a study of early T cells in non-severe SARS-CoV-2 infection. Study in general: The sequenced material was bulk RNA from unsorted whole blood, and its chains were unpaired.

This clonotype was recorded at least ten times. Its target is not known. The TCR library protocol was used to attach unique molecular identifiers. These identifiers were attached to individual cDNA molecules. TCRdb called the 5' RACE reads again in MiXCR, with one record for every CDR3 protein. This sample has some 40,000 distinct CDR3 sequences, with 5% to 6% found just once. The CDR3 spans 15 residues. Looked up from germline, CDR1 is DFQATT and CDR2 is SNEGSKA (reference sequence). V was pared by 2 bases and J by 2 bases, with 3 bases of the junction left unmatched. Study observations and caveats: VDJdb matches were skewed toward anti-spike CD8 T cell responses.

Sequences were obtained from whole blood. The sequence derives from an adult who was a healthcare worker with PCR-confirmed SARS-CoV-2 infection or an uninfected control (not recorded which). The V gene is TRBV20-1, the J gene TRBJ2-1, with TRBD2 matching over 10 bases. The CDR3 spells CSARPLAGAYNEQFF. The DNA for the CDR3 is TGCAGTGCTAGACCCCTAGCGGGGGCCTACAATGAGCAGTTCTTC.